These 8 T cell receptor beta chains came from one sample sequenced in a study of HIV-infected patients and healthy controls. Reverse transcription used 450 to 650 ng RNA and constant-region primers for alpha and beta. Alpha and beta chain libraries were made separately by chain-specific third strand synthesis with multiplexing indices. TCRdb itself ran the 5' RACE reads through MiXCR, one entry per CDR3 protein. The table includes 15,000 to 20,000 distinct CDR3 sequences, approximately 9% detected once. All unsorted peripheral T cells were captured because whole blood was used without fractionation. Sequencing was carried out using blood. These receptors were obtained from an adult in good health.

This clonotype was seen repeatedly, ten times or more. The chain recombines TRBV29-1 with TRBJ2-1, with D possibly TRBD2 on 5 matching bases. CDR1 and CDR2 from the germline V gene are SQVTM and ANQGSEA. Trimming removed 7 bases from V and 2 bases from J, with 9 bases in between. The CDR3 is 12 residues long. For the CDR3, the DNA is TGCAGCGGAGCGGAGACCTACAATGAGCAGTTCTTC. Encoded protein: CSGAETYNEQFF.

The CDR3 DNA reads as TGTGCCAGCAGTTACTCAGAAAACACTGAAGCTTTCTTT. The encoded protein is CASSYSENTEAFF. The J gene is TRBJ1-1, the V gene TRBV6-2 or TRBV6-3, with D uncertain. The CDR3 loop spans 13 amino acids. Trimming removed 0 bases from V and 2 bases from J, with 4 bases in between. Germline values: CDR1 MNHEY, CDR2 SVGEGT.

This chain links TRBV2 with TRBJ1-5; TRBD1 matches at 7 bases. Germline V gene sequence: CDR1 SNHLY, CDR2 FYNNEI. Losses at the gene ends were 3 bases for V and 5 bases for J; bases not matched to a gene: 4. The CDR3 consists of 14 residues. The CDR3 loop is CASSETGWHQPQHF. For the CDR3, the DNA is TGTGCCAGCAGTGAGACAGGGTGGCATCAGCCCCAGCATTTT.

V is TRBV20-1 and J is TRBJ1-5; D unresolved. CDR1 is DFQATT and CDR2 is SNEGSKA in the germline V gene (reference sequence). The CDR3 has 13 amino acids. Trimming shortened V by 1 base and J by 3 bases, and 7 bases separated the two germline ends. The CDR3 is CSARVAPNQPQHF. The CDR3 nucleotides are TGCAGTGCTAGAGTGGCCCCCAATCAGCCCCAGCATTTT.

Relative to its sample, this clonotype is medium-sized. One end of the junction fails to match germline, which may point to a read error. This chain joins TRBV2 and TRBJ1-3; possible D gene TRBD1, 6 bases. This CDR3 spans 15 amino acids. Germline-derived CDR1 and CDR2 are SNHLY and FYNNEI. The CDR3 DNA reads TGTGCCAGCAGCGAAGGGGGTTTCGCTGGAAACACCATATATTTT. Translated: CASSEGGFAGNTIYF.

This clonotype was counted many times. The rearrangement links TRBV14 to TRBJ1-1, with TRBD1 identical over 8 bases. The CDR3 is 14 amino acids. V lost 4 bases to trimming and J lost 6 bases; unmatched junction nucleotides: 7. CDR1 is SGHDN, CDR2 FVKESK, per germline. The CDR3 DNA sequence: TGTGCCAGCAGCCGCAGGGGGCTAATGGCTGAAGCTTTCTTT. This translates into CASSRRGLMAEAFF. Supplemented by reference TRBV14 and TRBJ1-1, the full variable domain reads EAGVTQFPSHSVIEKGQTVTLRCDPISGHDNLYWYRRVMGKEIKFLLHFVKESKQDESGMPNNRFLAERTGGTYSTLKVQPAELEDSGVYFCASSRRGLMAEAFFGQGTRLTVV.

This clonotype is judged medium-sized. The chain couples TRBV24-1 to TRBJ2-5; D gene unclear. The CDR3 has 15 residues. Looked up from germline, CDR1 is KGHDR and CDR2 is SFDVKD. Trimming cost V 4 bases and J 3 bases, with 14 bases left between them. CDR3 protein: CATSDPGVAKETQYF. The CDR3 region has the DNA TGTGCCACCAGTGACCCAGGCGTAGCCAAAGAGACCCAGTACTTC.

This clonotype was seen many times. The chain links TRBV20-1 to TRBJ2-1; 8 bases line up with TRBD2. J lost 8 bases, V lost 3 bases, and 0 bases had no gene match. This CDR3 has 11 residues. Germline CDR1 and CDR2: DFQATT and SNEGSKA (reference sequence). For the CDR3, the DNA is TGCAGTGCTAGGACTAGCGATGAGCAGTTCTTC. This translates into CSARTSDEQFF.